Below are 5 T cell receptor beta chains sequenced from a single sample in a study of read filtering for tumor transcriptome and immune sequencing. Molecular barcoded adaptors covering alpha/delta and beta/gamma chains were used on 400 to 450 ng RNA. A single record per CDR3 protein comes from TCRdb applying MiXCR to the reads. In the table there are around 20,000 distinct CDR3 sequences, about 20% of which are singletons. The sequencing sample was made of a population of CD138-negative cells sorted from bone marrow. The receptors shown here come from a donor aged 40 or older with multiple myeloma.

This clonotype qualifies as medium-sized. The rearrangement joins TRBV29-1 to TRBJ2-1, with 9 bases lining up with TRBD2. J was trimmed by 3 bases and V by 6 bases; bases with no gene match: 6. The CDR3 runs to 14 residues. Germline CDR1 is SQVTM and CDR2 is ANQGSEA. CDR3 amino acids: CSVKASGNYNEQFF. The CDR3, as DNA: TGCAGCGTGAAGGCTAGCGGGAACTACAATGAGCAGTTCTTC.

The chain recombines TRBV28 with TRBJ2-6; 9 bases fit TRBD1. Germline CDR1 and CDR2: MDHEN and SYDVKM. CDR3 size: 16 residues. V trimming: 7 bases; J trimming: 4 bases; junction bases outside the gene matches: 8. The CDR3 region is CASITGGASGANVLTF. CDR3 bases: TGTGCCAGCATAACAGGGGGCGCTTCCGGGGCCAACGTCCTGACTTTC.

A remark on this clonotype: At one end the junction does not follow the germline gene, possibly because of a read error. In DNA, the CDR3 is TGTGCCAGCAGTCCCCTGGGAAGCGGGGCTAATGAGCAGCTCTTC. Protein sequence: CASSPLGSGANEQLF. The chain links TRBV12-3 or TRBV12-4 to TRBJ2-1; 7 bases agree with TRBD2. The CDR3 has 15 amino acids.

This sequence joins TRBV29-1 and TRBJ2-5; 7 nucleotides line up with TRBD1. The length of the CDR3 is 14 residues. Losses at the gene ends were 5 bases for V and 4 bases for J; bases not matched to a gene: 10. Per germline, CDR1 SQVTM and CDR2 ANQGSEA. The CDR3 DNA sequence: TGCAGCGTTTACCGACAGGGAATTAGAGAGACCCAGTACTTC. As protein: CSVYRQGIRETQYF.

This clonotype was found a few times. This chain uses TRBV5-1 with TRBJ2-1; 11 nucleotides agree with TRBD2. Germline-derived CDR1 and CDR2 are SGHRS and YFSETQ. This CDR3 has 16 amino acids. J was trimmed by 4 bases and V by 5 bases; bases with no gene match: 8. CDR3 sequence (DNA): TGCGCCAGCAGACCCGAGCTAGCGGGAGGTTACAATGAGCAGTTCTTC. This gives the protein CASRPELAGGYNEQFF.